The rows below give T cell receptor beta chains drawn from one sample of a study of blood T cell repertoires in COVID-19. Clones were read by immunoSEQ multiplex PCR, and TCRdb kept only the in-frame ones, dropping some. The sample includes approximately 450,000 clones, around 91% of them seen just once. The sample comprised PBMCs or T cells enriched from blood (not recorded which). The receptors originated from a man in his thirties or forties who had recovered from COVID-19. The CDR3 runs from the conserved cysteine through the conserved F or W. Fields, in order: J gene, V gene, clone size, D gene, CDR3 protein, CDR3 DNA. A D gene is named only where the DNA matches it firmly. Expanded clones get a size class; other rows say once, few or many, or leave the size out.

>TRBJ1-1|TRBV11-2|.|.
CASSLRQGMNTEAFF
TGTGCCAGCAGCTTACGGCAGGGCATGAACACTGAAGCTTTCTTT
>TRBJ1-6|TRBV18|.|TRBD1
CASSGTGNSSPLHF
TGTGCCAGCTCAGGGACAGGGAATTCTTCACCCCTCCACTTT
>TRBJ2-2|TRBV24-1|.|.
CATSDSSGQITGELFF
TGTGCCACCAGTGATTCCTCTGGACAGATCACCGGGGAGCTGTTTTTT
>TRBJ1-3|TRBV10-2|.|.
CARGADVSSGNTIYF
TGCGCCAGGGGGGCCGACGTGAGCTCTGGAAACACCATATATTTT
>TRBJ2-1|TRBV6-5|.|TRBD2
CASSYSTSGNEQFF
TGTGCCAGCAGTTACTCAACTAGCGGCAATGAGCAGTTCTTC
>TRBJ2-2|TRBV3-1/TRBV3-2|once|TRBD2
CASSQSAGGGTGELFF
TGTGCCAGCAGCCAGTCGGCGGGAGGAGGTACCGGGGAGCTGTTTTTT
>TRBJ1-1|TRBV28|.|.
CASSLGGGGGNTEAFF
TGTGCCAGCAGTTTAGGGGGCGGCGGGGGAAACACTGAAGCTTTCTTT
>TRBJ2-1|TRBV10-3|.|TRBD1
CAISESGGQGWDEQFF
TGTGCCATCAGTGAGTCGGGAGGACAGGGTTGGGATGAGCAGTTCTTC
>TRBJ1-5|TRBV6-5|.|.
CASKTAAMQPQHF
TGTGCCAGCAAAACCGCGGCGATGCAGCCCCAGCATTTT
>TRBJ2-1|TRBV28|.|TRBD2
CASSQTSGVWDEQFF
TGTGCCAGCAGTCAAACTAGCGGGGTCTGGGATGAGCAGTTCTTC
>TRBJ1-1|TRBV28|.|.
CASVGTMNTEAFF
TGTGCCAGTGTCGGTACCATGAACACTGAAGCTTTCTTT
>TRBJ1-6|TRBV27|.|.
CASGAGRNSPLHF
TGTGCCAGTGGGGCAGGTCGTAATTCACCCCTCCACTTT
>TRBJ2-5|TRBV7-2|.|TRBD1
CASSKDRGGGGETQYF
TGTGCCAGCAGCAAGGACAGGGGAGGAGGAGGAGAGACCCAGTACTTC
>TRBJ2-7|TRBV13|.|.
CASSEGQYEQYF
TGTGCCAGCAGCGAAGGACAGTACGAGCAGTACTTC
>TRBJ2-1|TRBV5-4|.|TRBD2
CASSSGTRPNEQFF
TGTGCCAGCAGCTCCGGGACTAGACCCAATGAGCAGTTCTTC
>TRBJ2-4|TRBV7-6|.|TRBD1
CASSLASVGQKNIQYF
TGTGCCAGCAGCTTAGCTTCTGTGGGACAGAAAAACATTCAGTACTTC
>TRBJ2-7|TRBV11-2|.|TRBD1
CASSPGTGNRYEQYF
TGTGCCAGCAGCCCCGGGACAGGGAATAGATACGAGCAGTACTTC
>TRBJ2-7|TRBV7-2|.|.
CASSLVEGFYEQYF
TGTGCCAGCAGCTTAGTGGAGGGGTTCTACGAGCAGTACTTC
>TRBJ1-2|TRBV5-6|.|.
CASSSQAHYGYTF
TGTGCCAGCAGCTCTCAGGCCCACTATGGCTACACCTTC
>TRBJ1-5|TRBV2|.|.
CASSEVVGNQPQHF
TGTGCCAGCAGTGAAGTGGTAGGCAATCAGCCCCAGCATTTT
>TRBJ1-2|TRBV7-2|.|TRBD1
CASSFSTGAGYGYTF
TGTGCCAGCAGCTTCTCAACAGGGGCGGGCTATGGCTACACCTTC
>TRBJ1-1|TRBV24-1|.|.
CATSPGGNAEAFF
TGTGCCACCAGTCCCGGAGGGAACGCTGAAGCTTTCTTT
>TRBJ2-1|TRBV5-8|.|TRBD2
CASSPRTSGSSEQFF
TGTGCCAGCAGCCCACGGACTAGCGGGAGTAGTGAGCAGTTCTTC
>TRBJ2-5|TRBV27|.|.
CASSPPVGETQYF
TGTGCCAGCAGTCCCCCCGTTGGCGAGACCCAGTACTTC
>TRBJ2-2|TRBV2|.|.
CASRESRELFF
TGTGCCAGCAGGGAGTCCCGGGAGCTGTTTTTT
>TRBJ1-4|TRBV6-6|once|.
CASSSDMPNEKLFF
TGTGCCAGCAGTTCGGACATGCCGAATGAAAAACTGTTTTTT
>TRBJ1-5|TRBV19|.|TRBD1
CASRNRQGPNQPQHF
TGTGCCAGTAGGAATAGACAGGGACCCAATCAGCCCCAGCATTTT
>TRBJ2-7|TRBV27|once|.
CASSLKRAYEQYF
TGTGCCAGCAGTTTAAAGCGAGCCTACGAGCAGTACTTC
>TRBJ1-1|TRBV19|.|.
CASSIVSGQNTEAFF
TGTGCCAGTAGTATAGTATCGGGACAGAACACTGAAGCTTTCTTT
>TRBJ1-3|TRBV2|.|.
CASSTGHPGNTIYF
TGTGCCAGCAGCACTGGGCATCCCGGAAACACCATATATTTT
>TRBJ1-1|TRBV5-4|.|.
CASSLAQWPGKGEAFF
TGTGCCAGCAGCTTGGCACAGTGGCCGGGAAAGGGTGAAGCTTTCTTT
>TRBJ1-2|TRBV4-1|.|TRBD1
CASSVPGQSFAGYTF
TGCGCCAGCAGCGTTCCGGGACAGAGCTTTGCTGGCTACACCTTC